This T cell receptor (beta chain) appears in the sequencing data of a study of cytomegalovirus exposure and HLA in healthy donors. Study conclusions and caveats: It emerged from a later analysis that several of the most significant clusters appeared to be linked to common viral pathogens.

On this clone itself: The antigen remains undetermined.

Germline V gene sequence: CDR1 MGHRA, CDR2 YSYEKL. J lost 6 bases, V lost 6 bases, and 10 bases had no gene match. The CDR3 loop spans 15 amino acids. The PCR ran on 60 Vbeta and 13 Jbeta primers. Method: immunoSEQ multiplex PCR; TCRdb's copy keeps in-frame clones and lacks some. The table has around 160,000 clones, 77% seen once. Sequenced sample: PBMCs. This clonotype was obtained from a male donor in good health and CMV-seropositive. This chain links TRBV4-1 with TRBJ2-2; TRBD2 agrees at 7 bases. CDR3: CASRHGGRGAGELFF. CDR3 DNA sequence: TGCGCCAGCAGGCATGGGGGGAGGGGAGCCGGGGAGCTGTTTTTT.